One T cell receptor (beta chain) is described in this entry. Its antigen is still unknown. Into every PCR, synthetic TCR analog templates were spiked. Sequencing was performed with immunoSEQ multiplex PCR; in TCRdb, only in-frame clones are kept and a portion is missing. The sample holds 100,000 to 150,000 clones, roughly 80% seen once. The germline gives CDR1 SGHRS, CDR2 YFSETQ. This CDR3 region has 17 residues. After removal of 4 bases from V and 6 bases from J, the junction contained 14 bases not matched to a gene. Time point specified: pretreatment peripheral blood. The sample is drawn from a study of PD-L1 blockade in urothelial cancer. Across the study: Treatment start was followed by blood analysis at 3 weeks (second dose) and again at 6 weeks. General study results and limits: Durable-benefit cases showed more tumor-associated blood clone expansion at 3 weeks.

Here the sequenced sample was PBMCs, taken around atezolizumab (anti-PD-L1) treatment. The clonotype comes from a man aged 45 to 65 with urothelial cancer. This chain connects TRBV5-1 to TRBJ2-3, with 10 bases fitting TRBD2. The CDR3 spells CASSAHGLAGVSDTQYF. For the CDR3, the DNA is TGCGCCAGCAGCGCCCATGGGCTAGCGGGAGTCTCTGATACGCAGTATTTT.